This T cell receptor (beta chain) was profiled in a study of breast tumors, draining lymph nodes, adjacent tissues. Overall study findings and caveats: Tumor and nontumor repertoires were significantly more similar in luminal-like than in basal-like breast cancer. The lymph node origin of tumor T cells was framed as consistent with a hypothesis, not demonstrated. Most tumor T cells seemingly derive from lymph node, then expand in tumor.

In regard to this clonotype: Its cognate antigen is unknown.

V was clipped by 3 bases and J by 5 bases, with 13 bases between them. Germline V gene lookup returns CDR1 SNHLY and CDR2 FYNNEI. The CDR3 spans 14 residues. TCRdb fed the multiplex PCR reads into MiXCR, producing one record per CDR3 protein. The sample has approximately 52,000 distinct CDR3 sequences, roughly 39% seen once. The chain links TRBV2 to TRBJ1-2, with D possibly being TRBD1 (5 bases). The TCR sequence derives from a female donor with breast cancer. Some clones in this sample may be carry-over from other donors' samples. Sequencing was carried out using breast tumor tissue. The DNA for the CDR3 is TGTGCCAGCAGTGAGAGCCAGGGTGAATATGGCTACACCTTC. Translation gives CASSESQGEYGYTF.